The 24 T cell receptor beta chains presented below share a single source sample, sequenced in a study of blood T cell repertoires in COVID-19. The method was immunoSEQ multiplex PCR; TCRdb's version includes in-frame clones alone and lacks a portion of them. Counted here are approximately 300,000 clones, roughly 90% occurring once; the ten biggest clones make up approximately 2.2%. Material for sequencing was peripheral blood. Receptors originate from a man between 18 and 29 years old with active or convalescent COVID-19.

This clone appeared a few times. The V gene is TRBV7-9, the J gene TRBJ1-4, with 7 positions matching TRBD1. The CDR3 sequence is 16 residues long. Germline CDR1 is SEHNR and CDR2 is FQNEAQ (reference sequence). With 3 bases clipped from V and 0 bases from J, the junction kept 4 bases outside the gene matches. The CDR3 reads CASSFRGPATNEKLFF. The CDR3 DNA is TGTGCCAGCAGCTTTAGGGGGCCTGCAACTAATGAAAAACTGTTTTTT.

The V call is TRBV27, the J call TRBJ2-3; D is possibly TRBD2 (6 bases). V was cut by 5 bases and J by 5 bases, with 14 bases left in between. Germline V gives CDR1 MNHEY, CDR2 SMNVEV (reference sequence). The CDR3 totals 14 residues. The CDR3 reads CASSLTRIVDTQYF. The CDR3 nucleotides read TGTGCCAGCAGTCTGACTAGGATCGTAGATACGCAGTATTTT.

This chain uses TRBV4-2 with TRBJ2-1; tentatively, D is TRBD2 (6 bases). Between the trimmed V and J ends, which lost 1 base and 5 bases, there was a span of 15 bases. Germline V gene lookup returns CDR1 LGHNA and CDR2 YNFKEQ. This CDR3 has 16 residues. The CDR3 bases are TGTGCCAGCAGCCAAGCCGCTGGAGGGTACAACAATGAGCAGTTCTTC. It codes for CASSQAAGGYNNEQFF.

This chain joins TRBV9 and TRBJ2-5; D uncertain. V lost 4 bases to trimming and J lost 1 base, with 8 bases between them. CDR1 is SGDLS and CDR2 is YYNGEE in the germline V gene. The CDR3 is 13 residues long. The CDR3 reads CASSYQIQETQYF. The CDR3, as DNA: TGTGCCAGCAGCTACCAGATCCAAGAGACCCAGTACTTC.

In its sample, this clone was seen once. The genes are TRBV28 and TRBJ2-1; D might be TRBD2 (6 bases). The CDR3 is 15 amino acids. V dropped 4 bases and J dropped 8 bases, with 18 bases sitting between them. Germline CDR1 is MDHEN and CDR2 is SYDVKM. CDR3 residues: CASSSSETSRDEQFF. Written as DNA, the CDR3 is TGTGCCAGCAGTTCCTCTGAGACTAGTAGAGATGAGCAGTTCTTC.

This rearrangement joins TRBV19 to TRBJ2-7, with 7 positions matching TRBD1. CDR3 size: 14 residues. Germline loops: CDR1 LNHDA, CDR2 SQIVND (reference sequence). Trimming cost V 6 bases and J 2 bases; bases outside gene matches: 7. This CDR3 reads CASSAGTETYEQYF. The CDR3 DNA is TGTGCCAGTAGCGCCGGGACAGAGACCTACGAGCAGTACTTC.

This clone was seen a handful of times. The chain combines TRBV6-6 with TRBJ2-1; maybe TRBD1 (6 bases). The CDR3 loop spans 15 amino acids. Germline V gene sequence: CDR1 MNHNY, CDR2 SVGAGI (reference sequence). V shed 7 bases and J shed 0 bases, with 13 bases lying between them. CDR3 residues: CASKEVDSSYNEQFF. The DNA of the CDR3 is TGTGCCAGCAAGGAGGTGGACAGCTCCTACAATGAGCAGTTCTTC.

The rearrangement links TRBV12-3 or TRBV12-4 to TRBJ1-4; D not certain. The germline V and J ends were trimmed by 10 bases and 7 bases, with 16 bases remaining between them. CDR3 length: 13 residues. The CDR3 reads CATGFGPSEKLFF. The CDR3 nucleotides read TGTGCCACCGGGTTCGGTCCGTCTGAAAAACTGTTTTTT.

This chain's CDR3 is CASRSPRSNPNSPLHF. The DNA for the CDR3 is TGTGCCAGCAGGAGCCCCCGGTCCAACCCGAATTCACCCCTCCACTTT. This rearrangement joins TRBV28 to TRBJ1-6, with D unresolved. Germline CDR1 is MDHEN and CDR2 is SYDVKM. Trimming pared 6 bases from V and 7 bases from J, leaving 19 bases between. The CDR3 is 16 residues long.

This chain joins TRBV4-1 and TRBJ2-1, with D possibly matching TRBD1 (6 bases). This CDR3 contains 15 residues. Per the germline V gene, CDR1 is MGHRA and CDR2 is YSYEKL. V was shortened by 1 base and J by 6 bases, with 13 bases between the two germline ends. CDR3 residues: CASSQGGHTLNEQFF. CDR3 nucleotide sequence: TGCGCCAGCAGCCAAGGGGGACACACCCTCAATGAGCAGTTCTTC.

The V and J genes are TRBV18 and TRBJ1-5; D unclear. The CDR3 runs to 13 residues. The germline V gene encodes CDR1 KGHSH and CDR2 LQKENI. The V end was cut by 5 bases, the J end by 5 bases, with 10 bases between. The CDR3 here is CASSANQDQPQHF. The CDR3 region has the DNA TGTGCCAGCTCAGCGAACCAGGATCAGCCCCAGCATTTT.

V and J are TRBV6-5 and TRBJ1-5; the match to TRBD1 covers 12 bases. Germline lookup yields CDR1 MNHEY and CDR2 SVGAGI. The CDR3 runs 15 residues. The ends lost 7 bases at V and 6 bases at J; junction bases unmatched: 7. As DNA, the CDR3 is TGTGCCAGCACTGGGACAGGGGGCAATTGTCAGCCCCAGCATTTT. Its protein product is CASTGTGGNCQPQHF.

The V gene is TRBV28, the J gene TRBJ1-2; D is unresolved. Trimming shortened V by 4 bases and J by 8 bases, and 11 bases separated the two germline ends. The CDR3 is 12 amino acids. CDR1 is MDHEN and CDR2 is SYDVKM in the germline V gene. CDR3 DNA sequence: TGTGCCAGCAGTTCTCCGGGTGGCGGCTACACCTTC. Translating it yields CASSSPGGGYTF.

This chain links TRBV2 with TRBJ2-1; TRBD2 aligns across 14 bases. Trimming at V came to 9 bases and at J to 3 bases, leaving 10 bases not matched to a gene. Per the germline V gene, CDR1 is SNHLY and CDR2 is FYNNEI. The length of the CDR3 is 17 residues. CDR3 in amino acids: CARTGLAGDLNYNEQFF. CDR3 nucleotide sequence: TGTGCCAGGACGGGACTAGCGGGAGACCTAAACTACAATGAGCAGTTCTTC.

This clone has more than one count but fewer than ten. This chain connects TRBV2 to TRBJ1-2; D is unresolved. This CDR3 is built from 14 residues. Trimming took 3 bases from V and 8 from J, leaving 16 bases between them. CDR1 and CDR2 (germline): SNHLY, FYNNEI. The DNA for the CDR3 is TGTGCCAGCAGTGAGTACCCGGACGGCGGGGGCTACACCTTC. Translating it yields CASSEYPDGGGYTF.

The genes are TRBV28 and TRBJ1-2, with a tentative D call TRBD1 (6 bases). This CDR3 has 12 amino acids. V was cut by 6 bases and J by 7 bases, with 12 bases left in between. The germline CDR1 and CDR2 sequences are MDHEN and SYDVKM. The CDR3 DNA is TGTGCCAGCAGACGGGGGGCATCTGGCTACACCTTC. The encoded protein is CASRRGASGYTF.

The chain combines TRBV27 with TRBJ2-1; no reliable D call. This CDR3 comprises 14 residues. V lost 5 bases to trimming and J lost 4 bases, with 12 bases between them. CDR1 is MNHEY and CDR2 is SMNVEV in the germline V gene (reference sequence). The CDR3 DNA follows: TGTGCCAGCAGTAAGTCGGTCTATTACAATGAGCAGTTCTTC. This sequence encodes CASSKSVYYNEQFF.

This rearrangement joins TRBV6-6 to TRBJ1-1, with D perhaps TRBD1 (6 bases). The V gene lost 7 bases and the J gene lost 0 bases, with 9 bases spanning the gap. In germline, CDR1 is MNHNY, CDR2 SVGAGI (reference sequence). The CDR3 covers 13 residues. The CDR3 here is CASNGQLNTEAFF. The CDR3 region has the DNA TGTGCCAGCAACGGACAGCTGAACACTGAAGCTTTCTTT.

The chain links TRBV4-1 to TRBJ2-2, with 8 bases matching TRBD2. The CDR3 has 14 residues. Germline-derived CDR1 and CDR2 are MGHRA and YSYEKL. With 3 bases clipped from V and 6 bases from J, the junction kept 3 bases outside the gene matches. This chain's CDR3 is CASSQGGRSGELFF. The CDR3 DNA sequence: TGCGCCAGCAGCCAGGGCGGGAGGTCCGGGGAGCTGTTTTTT.

The V and J genes are TRBV4-3 and TRBJ1-2, with a weak D call TRBD1 (5 bases). The germline V and J ends were trimmed by 0 bases and 5 bases, with 16 bases remaining between them. The CDR3 loop spans 16 amino acids. Germline V gene lookup returns CDR1 LGHNA and CDR2 YSLEER. CDR3 coding DNA: TGCGCCAGCAGCCAAGATAGGGCGGGACCCTTTTATGGCTACACCTTC. This codes for CASSQDRAGPFYGYTF.

The chain carries TRBV18 and TRBJ2-2, with D uncertain. The CDR3 length is 14 residues. The germline CDR1 and CDR2 sequences are KGHSH and LQKENI. Deletions cut 3 bases from V and 1 base from J, with 6 bases between. The CDR3 region is CASSPTLNTGELFF. Written as DNA, the CDR3 is TGTGCCAGCTCACCCACATTGAACACCGGGGAGCTGTTTTTT.

CDR3 DNA: TGTGCCAGCAGACCGGGGGACGTTTCTAATTCACCCCTCCACTTT. It codes for CASRPGDVSNSPLHF. J is TRBJ1-6 and V is TRBV2; D might be TRBD1 (5 bases). The CDR3 is 15 residues long. V gave up 6 bases and J gave up 6 bases, with 15 bases separating them. Germline values: CDR1 SNHLY, CDR2 FYNNEI.

In DNA, the CDR3 is TGTGCCAGCAGTTACCGGACAGATTACGAGCAGTACTTC. This sequence encodes CASSYRTDYEQYF. The chain combines TRBV6-5 with TRBJ2-7; weak D call: TRBD1 (6 bases). This CDR3 region has 13 residues. Germline loops: CDR1 MNHEY, CDR2 SVGAGI. V lost 2 bases, J lost 4 bases, and 9 bases lay in between.

J is TRBJ1-2 and V is TRBV6-5; D gene unclear. The CDR3 spans 12 residues. The V and J ends lost 10 bases and 6 bases respectively, with 15 bases between them. CDR1 is MNHEY, CDR2 SVGAGI, per germline. CDR3 protein: CAMGRLLDGYTF. CDR3 nucleotide sequence: TGTGCCATGGGCCGGCTCCTCGATGGCTACACCTTC.